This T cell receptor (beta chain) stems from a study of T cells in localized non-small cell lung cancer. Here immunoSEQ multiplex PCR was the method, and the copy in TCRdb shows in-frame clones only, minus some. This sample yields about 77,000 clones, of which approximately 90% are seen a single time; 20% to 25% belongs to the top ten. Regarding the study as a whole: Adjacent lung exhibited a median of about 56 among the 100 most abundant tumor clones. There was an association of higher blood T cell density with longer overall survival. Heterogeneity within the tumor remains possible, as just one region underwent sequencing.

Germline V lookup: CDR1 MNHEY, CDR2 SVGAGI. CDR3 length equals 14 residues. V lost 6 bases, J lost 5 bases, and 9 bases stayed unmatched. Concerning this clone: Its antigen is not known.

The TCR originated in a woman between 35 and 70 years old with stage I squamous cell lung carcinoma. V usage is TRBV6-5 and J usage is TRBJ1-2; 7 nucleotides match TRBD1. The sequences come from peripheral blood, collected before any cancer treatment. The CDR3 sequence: CASSPSARGYGYTF. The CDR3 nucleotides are TGTGCCAGCAGCCCCTCGGCCAGGGGGTATGGCTACACCTTC.